What follows are 26 T cell receptor beta chains derived from one specimen sequenced in a study of radiation and T cells in renal cell carcinoma. The repertoire was sequenced with immunoSEQ multiplex PCR; TCRdb's copy has only in-frame clones and lacks some. The sample lists tens of thousands of clones, 70% to 80% seen once, with approximately 7% in the top ten. The time point denotes: blood 2 weeks post-SBRT. This sample's treatment: 15 Gy SBRT to primary tumor, nephrectomy 4 weeks later. The source was blood, collected from a patient whose treatment included radiotherapy and nephrectomy. These receptors were collected from a man aged 55-75 years with renal cell carcinoma.

The CDR3 nucleotides are TGCGCCAGCAGCCAGAACAGGGGGCGAGCTGGGGCCAACGTCCTGACTTTC. It codes for CASSQNRGRAGANVLTF. V is TRBV4-3 and J is TRBJ2-6; TRBD1 aligns across 9 bases. The germline V gene has CDR1 LGHNA and CDR2 YSLEER. The CDR3 covers 17 residues. The V segment lost 3 bases and the J segment 2 bases; nucleotides outside the gene matches: 5.

This clone was seen a handful of times. Other DNA sequences from this sample encode an identical CDR3 as well. The chain joins TRBV27 to TRBJ1-5; D unresolved. The V end was cut by 1 base, the J end by 2 bases, with 3 bases between. Germline CDR1 MNHEY, CDR2 SMNVEV (reference sequence). This CDR3 has 13 residues. The CDR3 region is CASSLWGNQPQHF. DNA for the CDR3: TGTGCCAGCAGTTTATGGGGCAATCAGCCCCAGCATTTT.

The gene calls are TRBV29-1 and TRBJ2-5; D unresolved. Germline loops: CDR1 SQVTM, CDR2 ANQGSEA. Trimming took 6 bases from V and 11 from J, leaving 22 bases between them. The CDR3 covers 13 residues. The CDR3 DNA sequence: TGCAGCGTCCGGTCCCAATCCCTGTATGAGCAGTACTTC. This gives the protein CSVRSQSLYEQYF. The full variable domain, its missing parts supplied by reference TRBV29-1 and TRBJ2-5, is SAVISQKPSRDICQRGTSLTIQCQVDSQVTMMFWYRQQPGQSLTLIATANQGSEATYESGFVIDKFPISRPNLTFSTLTVSNMSPEDSSIYLCSVRSQSLYEQYFGPGTRLLVL.

The chain carries TRBV9 and TRBJ1-1; TRBD1 might be the D (5 bases). This CDR3 is built from 18 residues. V was cut by 4 bases and J by 0 bases, with 22 bases left in between. Germline values: CDR1 SGDLS, CDR2 YYNGEE. The CDR3 loop is CASSPRDGTLEMNTEAFF. CDR3 DNA sequence: TGTGCCAGCAGCCCTAGGGACGGAACGCTTGAGATGAACACTGAAGCTTTCTTT. Supplemented by reference TRBV9 and TRBJ1-1, the full variable domain reads DSGVTQTPKHLITATGQRVTLRCSPRSGDLSVYWYQQSLDQGLQFLIQYYNGEERAKGNILERFSAQQFPDLHSELNLSSLELGDSALYFCASSPRDGTLEMNTEAFFGQGTRLTVV.

The chain recombines TRBV19 with TRBJ2-3; D call uncertain. Germline-derived CDR1 and CDR2 are LNHDA and SQIVND (reference sequence). Trimming removed 1 base at V and 2 bases at J, with 10 bases between. The CDR3 loop spans 15 amino acids. CDR3 residues: CASSIGVDLTDTQYF. CDR3 DNA: TGTGCCAGTAGTATAGGGGTAGACCTCACAGATACGCAGTATTTT. Based on the CDR3 plus reference TRBV19 and TRBJ2-3, the full variable domain is DGGITQSPKYLFRKEGQNVTLSCEQNLNHDAMYWYRQDPGQGLRLIYYSQIVNDFQKGDIAEGYSVSREKKESFPLTVTSAQKNPTAFYLCASSIGVDLTDTQYFGPGTRLTVL.

V is TRBV7-2 and J is TRBJ2-1; 7 positions match TRBD2. Germline CDR1 and CDR2: SGHTA and FQGNSA. CDR3 length: 15 amino acids. V trimming: 5 bases; J trimming: 2 bases; junction bases outside the gene matches: 6. The CDR3 DNA follows: TGTGCCAGCAGCCAAGAGCGGGGCGCCTACAATGAGCAGTTCTTC. Amino acids: CASSQERGAYNEQFF.

This chain joins TRBV6-6 and TRBJ1-5; unclear D gene. Germline V gene sequence: CDR1 MNHNY, CDR2 SVGAGI (reference sequence). V was trimmed by 7 bases and J by 5 bases, leaving 9 bases between them. The CDR3 loop spans 12 amino acids. The CDR3 sequence: CASKARDQPQHF. CDR3 sequence (DNA): TGTGCCAGCAAGGCAAGAGATCAGCCCCAGCATTTT.

The CDR3 nucleotides are TGTGCCAGCAGCTTAATGACGGGGTACACTGAAGCTTTCTTT. Its translation is CASSLMTGYTEAFF. The chain carries TRBV7-2 and TRBJ1-1; D gene uncertain. CDR1 and CDR2 (germline): SGHTA, FQGNSA. V was shortened by 2 bases and J by 3 bases, with 10 bases between the two germline ends. The CDR3 covers 14 residues.

The chain links TRBV27 to TRBJ2-3; D may be TRBD2 (6 bases). V lost 7 bases and J lost 2, with 16 bases in between. CDR1 and CDR2 (germline): MNHEY, SMNVEV (reference sequence). The CDR3 has 15 residues. CDR3 loop: CASTDVAGTTDTQYF. DNA for the CDR3: TGTGCCAGCACCGACGTGGCGGGAACCACAGATACGCAGTATTTT.

The chain links TRBV6-6 to TRBJ1-1; 11 nucleotides match TRBD1. Losses at the gene ends were 6 bases for V and 1 base for J; bases not matched to a gene: 1. Germline V gives CDR1 MNHNY, CDR2 SVGAGI (reference sequence). CDR3 size: 14 residues. CDR3 sequence: CASRGTGGNTEAFF. CDR3 DNA sequence: TGTGCCAGCAGAGGGACAGGGGGGAACACTGAAGCTTTCTTT.

This sequence joins TRBV6-6 and TRBJ1-2; 12 bases are a match to TRBD1. In germline, CDR1 is MNHNY, CDR2 SVGAGI (reference sequence). CDR3 size: 13 residues. The trim removed 2 bases at V and 12 bases at J, leaving 4 bases unmatched. CDR3 residues: CASSYGDRGQHTF. The CDR3 DNA follows: TGTGCCAGCAGTTACGGGGACAGGGGGCAGCACACCTTC.

This clone has more than one count but fewer than ten. The CDR3 spells CASSFGSQWNTEAFF. CDR3 nucleotides: TGCGCCAGCAGCTTCGGGAGCCAATGGAACACTGAAGCTTTCTTT. This chain joins TRBV5-1 and TRBJ1-1; D is unresolved. V lost 2 bases to trimming and J lost 1 base, with 12 bases between them. Germline CDR1 is SGHRS and CDR2 is YFSETQ. This CDR3 is built from 15 residues.

This clone was found a few times. The V call is TRBV5-6, the J call TRBJ1-4; perhaps TRBD1 as D (6 bases). The CDR3 has 13 residues. Germline CDR1 and CDR2: SGHDT and YYEEEE. V gave up 4 bases and J gave up 8 bases, with 12 bases separating them. Here the CDR3 DNA reads TGTGCCAGCAGCAGGACAGCGAGGGAAAAACTGTTTTTT. Translating it yields CASSRTAREKLFF.

J is TRBJ2-2 and V is TRBV6-5; D is unclear. Trimming took off 5 bases at V and 10 bases at J, with 17 bases between the two ends. Germline-derived CDR1 and CDR2 are MNHEY and SVGAGI. This CDR3 is built from 14 residues. CDR3 in amino acids: CASSPHNRKEELFF. The DNA of the CDR3 is TGTGCCAGCAGTCCCCACAATCGAAAGGAGGAGCTGTTTTTT.

The rearrangement joins TRBV15 to TRBJ1-3; D is undetermined. With 0 bases removed from V and 0 bases from J, the gap between germline ends came to 6 bases. Germline loops: CDR1 LNHNV, CDR2 YYDKDF (reference sequence). The CDR3 has 15 amino acids. In DNA, the CDR3 is TGTGCCACCAGCAGAGATTACAGCTCTGGAAACACCATATATTTT. Its translation: CATSRDYSSGNTIYF.

The CDR3 DNA reads as TGTGCCAGCAGTTATTTAGGCGCCGGGGAGCTGTTTTTT. Amino acid sequence: CASSYLGAGELFF. This sequence joins TRBV6-1 and TRBJ2-2; no clear D gene. The V gene lost 5 bases and the J gene lost 6 bases, with 10 bases spanning the gap. The CDR3 sequence is 13 residues long. In germline, CDR1 is MNHNS, CDR2 SASEGT.

The chain is built from TRBV28 and TRBJ1-2; 7 nucleotides match TRBD1. Germline values: CDR1 MDHEN, CDR2 SYDVKM. This CDR3 comprises 12 residues. V dropped 7 bases and J dropped 4; count of bases not matched to a gene: 3. The CDR3 here is CASTDRIYGYTF. The CDR3 coding sequence is TGTGCCAGCACGGACAGGATCTATGGCTACACCTTC.

The genes are TRBV6-1 and TRBJ2-1; D might be TRBD2 (5 bases). The V end was cut by 2 bases, the J end by 4 bases, with 12 bases between. The CDR3 sequence is 15 residues long. Germline V gene sequence: CDR1 MNHNS, CDR2 SASEGT. The CDR3 loop reads CASSELASPYNEQFF. The CDR3 nucleotides are TGTGCCAGCAGTGAACTAGCCTCCCCGTACAATGAGCAGTTCTTC.

This clone is a singleton in its sample. This rearrangement joins TRBV29-1 to TRBJ1-1; no reliable D call. There are 19 residues in the CDR3. Germline CDR1 SQVTM, CDR2 ANQGSEA. V was pared by 4 bases and J by 5 bases, with 32 bases between. The CDR3 protein is CSVGVVSWVSPFGLTEAFF. The DNA for the CDR3 is TGCAGCGTTGGGGTGGTTAGCTGGGTATCCCCTTTCGGCTTAACTGAAGCTTTCTTT. Drawing the rest from reference TRBV29-1 and TRBJ1-1, the complete variable domain is SAVISQKPSRDICQRGTSLTIQCQVDSQVTMMFWYRQQPGQSLTLIATANQGSEATYESGFVIDKFPISRPNLTFSTLTVSNMSPEDSSIYLCSVGVVSWVSPFGLTEAFFGQGTRLTVV.

This sequence joins TRBV19 and TRBJ1-2; TRBD1 matches 8 bases. The V segment lost 7 bases and the J segment 7 bases; nucleotides outside the gene matches: 14. The CDR3 runs 15 residues. Germline V CDR1 and CDR2: LNHDA, SQIVND (reference sequence). CDR3 DNA: TGTGCCAGTACAACCCCCGGACAGGGCAACCGTGGCTACACCTTC. Amino acids: CASTTPGQGNRGYTF.

This clone was seen only a few times. The chain combines TRBV15 with TRBJ2-7; a possible D gene is TRBD2 (5 bases). V was trimmed by 3 bases and J by 5 bases, leaving 14 bases between them. Germline values: CDR1 LNHNV, CDR2 YYDKDF (reference sequence). The CDR3 is made up of 14 amino acids. The CDR3 DNA reads as TGTGCCACCAGCAGTAGTTTAGCGAGCCACGAGCAGTACTTC. Translating it yields CATSSSLASHEQYF.

This chain links TRBV6-1 with TRBJ2-7, with 7 bases aligning to TRBD2. This CDR3 contains 15 residues. From germline, CDR1 is MNHNS and CDR2 SASEGT. V dropped 1 base and J dropped 3; count of bases not matched to a gene: 6. The CDR3 region is CASSEEGSGHYEQYV. In nucleotides, the CDR3 is TGTGCCAGCAGTGAAGAGGGTAGCGGGCACTACGAGCAGTACGTC.

The rearrangement uses TRBV19 and TRBJ2-2; D may be TRBD1 or TRBD2 (5 bases each). Germline V gene sequence: CDR1 LNHDA, CDR2 SQIVND (reference sequence). Deletions cut 3 bases from V and 4 bases from J, with 18 bases between. The length of the CDR3 is 17 residues. The CDR3 DNA reads TGTGCCAGTAGTATCGGGGACCGGGGAGAGCTCACCGGGGAGCTGTTTTTT. Its protein product is CASSIGDRGELTGELFF.

The V gene is TRBV27, the J gene TRBJ2-7; possible D gene TRBD2, 7 bases. Germline V CDR1 and CDR2: MNHEY, SMNVEV (reference sequence). V lost 0 bases and J lost 6, with 15 bases in between. The CDR3 totals 15 residues. The CDR3 nucleotides are TGTGCCAGCAGTTTATCGTGGGGGGGCCAGGTCGAGCAGTACTTC. Its translation: CASSLSWGGQVEQYF.

The genes are TRBV10-3 and TRBJ1-1, with TRBD1 matching 8 bases. The CDR3 spans 14 residues. The ends lost 6 bases at V and 1 base at J; junction bases unmatched: 4. Looked up from germline, CDR1 is ENHRY and CDR2 is SYGVKD. The CDR3 bases are TGTGCCATCAGCTCCGGGACAGGGAACACTGAAGCTTTCTTT. Amino acid sequence: CAISSGTGNTEAFF.

CDR3 amino acids: CASSEVSPGSSIAQHF. CDR3 coding DNA: TGTGCCAGCAGTGAAGTGTCACCCGGGTCGTCAATAGCCCAGCATTTT. This sequence joins TRBV2 and TRBJ1-5; no definite D call. Germline loops: CDR1 SNHLY, CDR2 FYNNEI. V dropped 1 base and J dropped 11 bases, with 21 bases sitting between them. This CDR3 is built from 16 residues.